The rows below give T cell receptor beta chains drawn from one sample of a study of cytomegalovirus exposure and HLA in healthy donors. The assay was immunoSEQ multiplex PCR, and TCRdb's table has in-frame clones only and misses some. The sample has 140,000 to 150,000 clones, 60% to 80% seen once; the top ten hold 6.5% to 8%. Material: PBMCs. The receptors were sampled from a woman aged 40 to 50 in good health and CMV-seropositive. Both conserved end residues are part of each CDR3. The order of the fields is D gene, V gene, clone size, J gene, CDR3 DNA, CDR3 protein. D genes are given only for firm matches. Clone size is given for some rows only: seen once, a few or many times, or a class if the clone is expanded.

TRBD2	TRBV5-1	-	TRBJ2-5	TGCGCCAGCAGCTCATCACTAGCGGGGCCCCGGGCCCAGTACTTC	CASSSSLAGPRAQYF
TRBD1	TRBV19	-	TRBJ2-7	TGTGCCAGTAGCACGACAGGGACCTCCTACGAGCAGTACTTC	CASSTTGTSYEQYF
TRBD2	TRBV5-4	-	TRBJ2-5	TGTGCCAGCAGCTTGAGCGGGGGCGCACAAGAGACCCAGTACTTC	CASSLSGGAQETQYF
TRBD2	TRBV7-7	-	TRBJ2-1	TGTGCCAGCACCCAGTTCCCGGGACTAGGCGATGAGCAGTTCTTC	CASTQFPGLGDEQFF
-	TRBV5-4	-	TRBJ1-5	TGTGCCAGCAGCAGAGGCATCAATCAGCCCCAGCATTTT	CASSRGINQPQHF
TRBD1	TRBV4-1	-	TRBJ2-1	TGCGCCAGCAGCCAGTTTGTATCGAGGGACAGGCTTACCTACAATGAGCAGTTCTTC	CASSQFVSRDRLTYNEQFF
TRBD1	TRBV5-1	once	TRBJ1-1	TGCGCCAGCAGCTGGACAGGGGTCACTGAAGCTTTCTTT	CASSWTGVTEAFF
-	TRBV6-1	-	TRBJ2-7	TGTGCCAGCGGGGGGTACAGGGGTTTGGACGAGCAGTACTTC	CASGGYRGLDEQYF
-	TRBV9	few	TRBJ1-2	TGTGCCAGCAGCGTAGTGGCAGAAGCTAACTATGGCTACACCTTC	CASSVVAEANYGYTF
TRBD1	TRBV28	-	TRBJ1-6	TGTGCCAGCAGTTTAGGGACAGGGCCCTCCTATAATTCACCCCTCCACTTT	CASSLGTGPSYNSPLHF
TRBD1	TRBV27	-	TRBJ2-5	TGTGCCAGCAGTCCGTACAAGGGGGCCGGGGAGACCCAGTACTTC	CASSPYKGAGETQYF
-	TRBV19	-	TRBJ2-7	TGTGCCAGTAGCTTCCGATGGACAGACGACGAGCAGTACTTC	CASSFRWTDDEQYF
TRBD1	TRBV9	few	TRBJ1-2	TGTGCCAGCAGCGTAGAAGACTCCGGACAGGTATATGGCTACACCTTC	CASSVEDSGQVYGYTF
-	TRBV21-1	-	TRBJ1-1	TGTGCCAGCAGCAAACCCCCGACGCGGATGAACACTGAAGCTTTCTTT	CASSKPPTRMNTEAFF
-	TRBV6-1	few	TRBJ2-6	TGTGCCAGCAGTGGTTGGGGGCTCGGGGCCAACGTCCTGACTTTC	CASSGWGLGANVLTF
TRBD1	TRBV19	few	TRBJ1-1	TGTGCCAGTAGTACCGCAGGGGGCTCGAACACTGAAGCTTTCTTT	CASSTAGGSNTEAFF
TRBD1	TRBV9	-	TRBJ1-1	TGTGCCAGCAGCAGAGGGACAGGGGTGACTGAAGCTTTCTTT	CASSRGTGVTEAFF
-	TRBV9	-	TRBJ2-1	TGTGCCAGCAGCGTAGGGGGGGAGTCCTACAATGAGCAGTTCTTC	CASSVGGESYNEQFF
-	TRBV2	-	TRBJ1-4	TGTGCCAGCGGAGAGACTTCCACTAATGAAAAACTGTTTTTT	CASGETSTNEKLFF
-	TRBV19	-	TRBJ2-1	TGTGCCAGCGCGTCTCAGGGGTTTTCCTACAATGAGCAGTTCTTC	CASASQGFSYNEQFF
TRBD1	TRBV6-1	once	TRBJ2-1	TGTGCCAGCAGCTATGACAGGGTAAACAATGAGCAGTTCTTC	CASSYDRVNNEQFF
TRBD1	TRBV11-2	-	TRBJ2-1	TGTGCCAGCAGCTCCGTGACAGGGGGCATGAATGAGCAGTTCTTC	CASSSVTGGMNEQFF
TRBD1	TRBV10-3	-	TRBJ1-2	TGTGCCATCAGTGGACAGGGGGCGCCGTACACCTTC	CAISGQGAPYTF
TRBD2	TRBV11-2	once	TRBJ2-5	TGTGCCAGCAGCGGGGGGGGAGAGACCCAGTACTTC	CASSGGGETQYF
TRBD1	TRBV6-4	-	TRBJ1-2	TGTGCCAGCAGTCGGGACCCGGGACAGTTCTATGGCTACACCTTC	CASSRDPGQFYGYTF
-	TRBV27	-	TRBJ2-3	TGTGCCAGCAGTTCCGAGCGGCACACAGATACGCAGTATTTT	CASSSERHTDTQYF
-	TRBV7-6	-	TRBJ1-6	TGTGCCAGCAGCTTGGAGCTTAATTCACCCCTCCACTTT	CASSLELNSPLHF
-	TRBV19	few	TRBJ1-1	TGTGCCAGTTCTAGGTGGACTGAAGCTTTCTTT	CASSRWTEAFF
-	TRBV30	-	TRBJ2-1	TGTGCCTGGAGTGTTCCGGGAGCGGGTGAGCAGTTCTTC	CAWSVPGAGEQFF
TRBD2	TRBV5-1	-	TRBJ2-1	TGCGCCAGCAGCTTCGGTGGTGGTGGAGCGGGGGGCTCCTACAATGAGCAGTTCTTC	CASSFGGGGAGGSYNEQFF
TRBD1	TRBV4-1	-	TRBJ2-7	TGCGCCAGCAGCCAACCAACGGGACAGGGGGGCCCCGGCGAGCAGTACTTC	CASSQPTGQGGPGEQYF
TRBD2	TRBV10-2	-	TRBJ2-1	TGCGCCAGTTTAGCGGGGGGGAGGTACAATGAGCAGTTCTTC	CASLAGGRYNEQFF
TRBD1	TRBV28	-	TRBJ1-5	TGTGCCAGTCGATCGGGGGACAGGTCTCAGCCCCAGCATTTT	CASRSGDRSQPQHF
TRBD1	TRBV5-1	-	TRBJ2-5	TGCGCCAGCAGCTCGACGACAGGGGGGCAAGAGACCCAGTACTTC	CASSSTTGGQETQYF
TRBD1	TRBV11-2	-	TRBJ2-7	TGTGCCAGCAGCCGGGACAGGAACGAGCAGTACTTC	CASSRDRNEQYF
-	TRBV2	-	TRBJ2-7	TGTGCCAGCAGTGTCTTGCTTTACGAGCAGTACTTC	CASSVLLYEQYF
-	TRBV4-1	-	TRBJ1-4	TGCGCCAGCAGACATAATGAAAAACTGTTTTTT	CASRHNEKLFF
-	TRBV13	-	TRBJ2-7	TGTGCCAGCAGACCAAACCACAGGGATGGCTACGAGCAGTACTTC	CASRPNHRDGYEQYF
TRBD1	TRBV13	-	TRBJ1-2	TGTGCCAGCAGCTTAGGACAGGGGAACTATGGCTACACCTTC	CASSLGQGNYGYTF
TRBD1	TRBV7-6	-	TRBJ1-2	TGTGCCAGCAGCCCGGAGACAGGGGGCTGTGGCTACACCTTC	CASSPETGGCGYTF